Shown below are 6 T cell receptor beta chains from a single sample sequenced in a study of T cell changes during pregnancy in multiple sclerosis. Clones were sequenced by immunoSEQ multiplex PCR, and TCRdb holds only the in-frame ones, with some missing. The sample gives about 74,000 clones, about 88% of which show up once; roughly 3.3% is in the top ten. The sample was peripheral blood, taken before pregnancy. Receptor source: a female donor with multiple sclerosis, enrolled in a pregnancy study.

The chain employs TRBV6-1 and TRBJ2-7; 8 bases are shared with TRBD1. This CDR3 contains 14 residues. In germline, CDR1 is MNHNS, CDR2 SASEGT. Trimming at V came to 4 bases and at J to 4 bases, leaving 6 bases not matched to a gene. CDR3 region: CASSGYRGVYEQYF. CDR3 bases: TGTGCCAGCAGTGGCTACAGGGGGGTATACGAGCAGTACTTC.

The V gene is TRBV18, the J gene TRBJ1-6, with D unresolved. Trimming pared 3 bases from V and 6 bases from J, leaving 15 bases between. The germline gives CDR1 KGHSH, CDR2 LQKENI. There are 16 residues in the CDR3. The CDR3 DNA sequence: TGTGCCAGCTCACCGGTAAAAGGGAGTTTTAATTCACCCCTCCACTTT. Translating gives CASSPVKGSFNSPLHF.

The chain employs TRBV5-6 and TRBJ2-2, with 8 bases lining up with TRBD2. Germline trimming cut 5 bases from V and 1 base from J; bases unmatched to any gene: 1. CDR3 size: 14 residues. CDR1 and CDR2 (germline): SGHDT, YYEEEE. CDR3 sequence (DNA): TGTGCCAGCAGGAGCGGGGGGAACACCGGGGAGCTGTTTTTT. Amino acids: CASRSGGNTGELFF.

The chain has TRBV10-2 and TRBJ1-5; D gene ambiguous. V lost 2 bases to trimming and J lost 2 bases, with 4 bases between them. This CDR3 region has 13 residues. Germline lookup yields CDR1 WSHSY and CDR2 SAAADI. The CDR3 reads CASSETGNQPQHF. As DNA, the CDR3 is TGCGCCAGCAGTGAGACAGGCAATCAGCCCCAGCATTTT.

The chain uses TRBV6-6 and TRBJ1-1, with D uncertain. CDR3 length: 14 residues. The ends were cut back, 2 bases at V and 1 base at J, with 8 bases in the middle. Germline V gene sequence: CDR1 MNHNY, CDR2 SVGAGI (reference sequence). This CDR3 is CASSYATENTEAFF. The CDR3 DNA reads TGTGCCAGCAGTTACGCTACAGAGAACACTGAAGCTTTCTTT.

J is TRBJ1-1 and V is TRBV5-1; TRBD1 matches at 11 bases. Trimming took 9 bases from V and 4 from J; bases not matched to a gene: 8. The length of the CDR3 is 14 residues. Germline values: CDR1 SGHRS, CDR2 YFSETQ. CDR3 nucleotide sequence: TGCGCCAACCGGGACAGGGGGGGACTCACTGAAGCTTTCTTT. Residues: CANRDRGGLTEAFF.